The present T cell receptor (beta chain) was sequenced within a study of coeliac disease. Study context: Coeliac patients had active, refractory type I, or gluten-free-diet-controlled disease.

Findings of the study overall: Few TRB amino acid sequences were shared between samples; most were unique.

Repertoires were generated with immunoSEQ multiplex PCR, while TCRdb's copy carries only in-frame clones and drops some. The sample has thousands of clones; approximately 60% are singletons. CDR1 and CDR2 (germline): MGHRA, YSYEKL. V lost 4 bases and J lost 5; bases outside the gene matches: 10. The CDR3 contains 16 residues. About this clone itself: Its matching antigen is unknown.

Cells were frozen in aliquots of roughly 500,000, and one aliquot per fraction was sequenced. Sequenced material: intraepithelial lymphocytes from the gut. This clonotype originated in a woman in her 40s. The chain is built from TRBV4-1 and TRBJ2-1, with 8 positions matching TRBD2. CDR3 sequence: CASSPSYSGSNNEQFF. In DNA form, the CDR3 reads TGCGCCAGCAGCCCCAGTTACAGCGGGAGTAACAATGAGCAGTTCTTC.